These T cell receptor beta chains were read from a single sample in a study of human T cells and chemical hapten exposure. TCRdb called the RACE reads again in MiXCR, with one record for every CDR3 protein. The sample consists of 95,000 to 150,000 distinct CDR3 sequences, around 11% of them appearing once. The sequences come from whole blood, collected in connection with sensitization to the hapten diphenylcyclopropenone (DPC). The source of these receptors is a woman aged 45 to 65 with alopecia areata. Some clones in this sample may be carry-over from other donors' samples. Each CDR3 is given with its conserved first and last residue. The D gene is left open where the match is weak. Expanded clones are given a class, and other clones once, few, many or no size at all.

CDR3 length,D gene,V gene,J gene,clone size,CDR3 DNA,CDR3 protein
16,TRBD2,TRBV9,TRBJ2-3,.,TGTGCCAGCAGCGTGACTAGCGGGGGGCGAACAGATACGCAGTATTTT,CASSVTSGGRTDTQYF
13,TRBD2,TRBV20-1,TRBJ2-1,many,TGCAGTGGACAAGGGAGCGGGATCAATGAGCAGTTCTTC,CSGQGSGINEQFF
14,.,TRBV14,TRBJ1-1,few,TGTGCCAGCAGCCAAGATGGCAGGGACACTGAAGCTTTCTTT,CASSQDGRDTEAFF
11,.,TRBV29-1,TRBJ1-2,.,TGCAGCGGTGTCAGGAGTGGCGGCTACACCTTC,CSGVRSGGYTF
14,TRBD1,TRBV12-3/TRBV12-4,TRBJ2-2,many,TGTGCCAGCAGTTTAGCACAGGGGACCGGGGAGCTGTTTTTT,CASSLAQGTGELFF
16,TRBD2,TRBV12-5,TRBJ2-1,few,TGTGCTAGTGGTCCAGGACTAGCGGGGGGGCTGGGTGAGCAGTTCTTC,CASGPGLAGGLGEQFF
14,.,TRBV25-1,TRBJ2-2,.,TGTGCCAGCAGGGGACGGGTTAACACCGGGGAGCTGTTTTTT,CASRGRVNTGELFF
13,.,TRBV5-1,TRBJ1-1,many,TGCGCCAGCAGCTTGGGGGGGAGCACTGAAGCTTTCTTT,CASSLGGSTEAFF
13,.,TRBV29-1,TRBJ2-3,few,TGCAGCGTGGGGGGGGGCTCCACAGATACGCAGTATTTT,CSVGGGSTDTQYF
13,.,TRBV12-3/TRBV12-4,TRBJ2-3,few,TGTGCCAGCAGTTTTGGGGGAGAGGGTACGCAGTATTTT,CASSFGGEGTQYF
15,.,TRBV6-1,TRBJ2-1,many,TGTGCCAGCAGCCCTTGGGGACCCCAAGGCAATGAGCAGTTCTTC,CASSPWGPQGNEQFF
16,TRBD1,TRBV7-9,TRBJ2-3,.,TGTGCCAGCAGCTACGGGACAGGGGGCCAGGCAGATACGCAGTATTTT,CASSYGTGGQADTQYF
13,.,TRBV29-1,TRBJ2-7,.,TGCAGCGTAGACCAGGGGAACGGAAACGAGCAGTACTTC,CSVDQGNGNEQYF
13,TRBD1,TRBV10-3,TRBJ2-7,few,TGTGCCATCAGGCCTGACAGGGACAACGAGCAGTACTTC,CAIRPDRDNEQYF
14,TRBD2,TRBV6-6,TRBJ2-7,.,TGTGCCAGCGACTTGGCTAGCGGGAGTCGGGAGCAGTACTTC,CASDLASGSREQYF
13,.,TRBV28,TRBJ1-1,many,TGTGCCAGCAGTTTAGTCGGCAACACTGAAGCTTTCTTT,CASSLVGNTEAFF
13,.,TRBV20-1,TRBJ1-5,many,TGCAGTGCTACTACAGGGACCAATCAGCCCCAGCATTTT,CSATTGTNQPQHF
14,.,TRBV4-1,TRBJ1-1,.,TGCGCCAGCAGCCAAGATTACCTTTGGACTGAAGCTTTCTTT,CASSQDYLWTEAFF
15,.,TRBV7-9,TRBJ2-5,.,TGTGCCAGCAGCGGAACAACAGGGAGGCAAGAGACCCAGTACTTC,CASSGTTGRQETQYF
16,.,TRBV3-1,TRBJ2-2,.,TGTGCCAGCAGCCTGTTTCGGACCGCGAACACCGGGGAGCTGTTTTTT,CASSLFRTANTGELFF
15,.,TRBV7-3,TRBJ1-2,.,TGTGCCAGCAGCTTATCGACGGGCTATTTGGATGGCTACACCTTC,CASSLSTGYLDGYTF
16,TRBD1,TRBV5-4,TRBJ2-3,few,TGTGCCAGCAGCTTGCCAGGGACAGGGGGAGGGGATACGCAGTATTTT,CASSLPGTGGGDTQYF
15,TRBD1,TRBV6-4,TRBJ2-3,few,TGTGCCAGCAGTGTCCGGACAGGTGGCGCAGATACGCAGTATTTT,CASSVRTGGADTQYF
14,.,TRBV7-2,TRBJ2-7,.,TGTGCCAGCACCTCCCCCGGACTCAGGAACGAGCAGTACTTC,CASTSPGLRNEQYF
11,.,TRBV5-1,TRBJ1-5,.,TGCGCCAGCCCCAGGAGCCAACCCCAGCATTTT,CASPRSQPQHF
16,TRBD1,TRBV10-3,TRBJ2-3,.,TGTGCCATCAGTGAGCGGACAGGGTCCGTGGCAGATACGCAGTATTTT,CAISERTGSVADTQYF
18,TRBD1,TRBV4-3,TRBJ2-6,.,TGCGCCAGCAGCCAAGATCCCCAGGGGGCCGGTGGGGCCAACGTCCTGACTTTC,CASSQDPQGAGGANVLTF
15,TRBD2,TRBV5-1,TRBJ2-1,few,TGCGCCAGCAGTGATGTAGCGGGGTTTTACAATGAGCAGTTCTTC,CASSDVAGFYNEQFF
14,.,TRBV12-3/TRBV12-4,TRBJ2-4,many,TGTGCCAGCAGTTTTTGGGGTGTGGAGAACATTCAGTACTTC,CASSFWGVENIQYF
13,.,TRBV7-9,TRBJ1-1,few,TGTGCCAGCATCTTACAGGGTAGGACTGAAGCTTTCTTT,CASILQGRTEAFF
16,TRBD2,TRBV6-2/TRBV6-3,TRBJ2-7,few,TGTGCCAGCAGTCCGACCGGACTAGCGGGGACCTACGAGCAGTACTTC,CASSPTGLAGTYEQYF
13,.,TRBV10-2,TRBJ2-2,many,TGCGCCAGCCGGGACGCCGGGGGCGGGGAGCTGTTTTTT,CASRDAGGGELFF